Below are 22 T cell receptor beta chains sequenced from a single sample in a study of blood T cells in healthy people across ages. Through a sample-barcoded 5' primer and a J-beta primer mix, a second PCR was run for roughly 6 to 11 cycles. One entry per CDR3 protein results from TCRdb running MiXCR on the 5' RACE reads. The sample comprises hundreds of thousands of distinct CDR3 sequences, over 20% of which are singletons, and roughly 3.6% rests with the top ten. Sequencing was performed on blood. Every receptor here comes from a man in his 70s in good health.

V and J are TRBV3-1 and TRBJ2-1; a possible D gene is TRBD2 (5 bases). This CDR3 region has 17 residues. Germline V gene data show CDR1 as LGHDT and CDR2 as YNNKEL (reference sequence). V was cut by 1 base and J by 0 bases, with 13 bases left in between. CDR3 sequence reads: CASSQGIATRSYNEQFF. CDR3 in DNA: TGTGCCAGCAGCCAAGGAATAGCGACACGCTCCTACAATGAGCAGTTCTTC.

There are many counts of this clonotype. The V call is TRBV5-1, the J call TRBJ2-2; 7 bases are shared with TRBD2. The CDR3 sequence is 18 residues long. CDR1 is SGHRS and CDR2 is YFSETQ in the germline V gene. V trimming: 0 bases; J trimming: 0 bases; junction bases outside the gene matches: 8. The CDR3 loop reads CASSLVGGSPANTGELFF. The CDR3 DNA reads as TGCGCCAGCAGCTTGGTTGGCGGGAGCCCGGCGAACACCGGGGAGCTGTTTTTT.

This clonotype was picked up a small number of times. This sequence joins TRBV4-3 and TRBJ2-2; D may match TRBD1 or TRBD2 (5 bases each). In germline, CDR1 is LGHNA, CDR2 YSLEER. V gave up 0 bases and J gave up 1 base, with 12 bases separating them. CDR3 size: 17 residues. This chain's CDR3 is CASSQEMGDENTGELFF. The CDR3 DNA follows: TGCGCCAGCAGCCAAGAAATGGGGGACGAGAACACCGGGGAGCTGTTTTTT.

The V call is TRBV20-1, the J call TRBJ2-5; 7 bases match TRBD1. Judging by the DNA end, TRBJ2-1 fits better; the J call may be wrong. This CDR3 contains 12 residues. Germline lookup yields CDR1 DFQATT and CDR2 SNEGSKA (reference sequence). This CDR3 is CSAVWDSGKQFF. The CDR3 nucleotides are TGCAGTGCTGTATGGGACAGTGGAAAGCAGTTCTTC.

This clonotype turned up a few times. J is TRBJ2-5 and V is TRBV20-1, with 13 positions matching TRBD2. CDR3 size: 14 residues. V was pared by 6 bases and J by 5 bases, with 6 bases of the junction left unmatched. The germline V gene has CDR1 DFQATT and CDR2 SNEGSKA (reference sequence). CDR3 sequence (DNA): TGCAGTGCCGGACTAGCGGGAGTGTTGGAGACCCAGTACTTC. Residues: CSAGLAGVLETQYF.

CDR3 DNA sequence: TGTGCCAGCATGCCCTACGGGGAGGAGACCCAGTACTTC. It specifies CASMPYGEETQYF. This chain uses TRBV5-5 with TRBJ2-5; perhaps TRBD2 as D (5 bases). In germline, CDR1 is SGHKS, CDR2 YYEKEE (reference sequence). The V gene lost 6 bases and the J gene lost 5 bases, with 14 bases spanning the gap. This CDR3 has 13 amino acids.

This clonotype was seen more than once but under ten times. V usage is TRBV5-6 and J usage is TRBJ1-2; D ambiguous. The germline V gene has CDR1 SGHDT and CDR2 YYEEEE. The CDR3 has 14 amino acids. Trimming took off 0 bases at V and 8 bases at J, with 14 bases between the two ends. CDR3: CASSLAADIWGYTF. The CDR3 DNA reads as TGTGCCAGCAGCTTGGCCGCGGATATATGGGGCTACACCTTC.

There are a few counts of this clonotype. Here the CDR3 DNA reads TGTGCCAGCAGCCGGGGAGTAAACACCGGGGAGCTGTTTTTT. It codes for CASSRGVNTGELFF. This chain connects TRBV3-1 to TRBJ2-2; possible D gene TRBD2, 5 bases. The CDR3 is made up of 14 amino acids. V was shortened by 4 bases and J by 2 bases, with 8 bases between the two germline ends. CDR1 is LGHDT and CDR2 is YNNKEL in the germline V gene (reference sequence).

The gene calls are TRBV7-9 and TRBJ2-7; D not resolved. The CDR3 has 12 amino acids. CDR1 is SEHNR, CDR2 FQNEAQ, per germline (reference sequence). With 4 bases removed from V and 6 bases from J, the gap between germline ends came to 10 bases. CDR3 region: CASSSFPSEQYF. The CDR3 region has the DNA TGTGCCAGCAGCTCCTTCCCTAGCGAGCAGTACTTC.

This clonotype has ten or more counts. CDR3 in amino acids: CAISGQGNTGELFF. The CDR3 nucleotides are TGTGCCATCAGCGGACAGGGGAACACCGGGGAGCTGTTTTTT. V is TRBV10-3 and J is TRBJ2-2, with TRBD1 matching over 8 bases. V shed 6 bases and J 1 base; nucleotides not matched to a gene: 1. The CDR3 has 14 amino acids. Germline loops: CDR1 ENHRY, CDR2 SYGVKD.

This clonotype was detected many times. J is TRBJ1-2 and V is TRBV10-3, with 9 bases matching TRBD1. The CDR3 has 12 amino acids. The germline V gene has CDR1 ENHRY and CDR2 SYGVKD. The V and J ends lost 8 bases and 7 bases, in that order; junction bases with no gene match: 5. As DNA, the CDR3 is TGTGCCATCGGCACAGGGGGCAGTGGCTACACCTTC. Translating it yields CAIGTGGSGYTF.

This clonotype has only a few counts. CDR3 coding DNA: TGTGCCAGCACTCCGGGTGCAGATACGCAGTATTTT. Protein: CASTPGADTQYF. The chain couples TRBV7-9 to TRBJ2-3; D is undetermined. V shed 7 bases and J shed 4 bases, with 9 bases lying between them. CDR3 length: 12 amino acids. The germline V gene has CDR1 SEHNR and CDR2 FQNEAQ (reference sequence). Supplemented by reference TRBV7-9 and TRBJ2-3, the full variable domain reads DTGVSQNPRHKITKRGQNVTFRCDPISEHNRLYWYRQTLGQGPEFLTYFQNEAQLEKSRLLSDRFSAERPKGSFSTLEIQRTEQGDSAMYLCASTPGADTQYFGPGTRLTVL.

The rearrangement joins TRBV7-9 to TRBJ2-6, with 7 bases that match TRBD1. The germline V gene encodes CDR1 SEHNR and CDR2 FQNEAQ (reference sequence). CDR3 size: 18 residues. The J segment lost 0 bases and the V segment lost 7 bases, leaving 12 bases of the junction unmatched. The CDR3 protein is CASNHSKGAISGANVLTF. Written as DNA, the CDR3 is TGTGCCAGCAACCATTCAAAGGGGGCCATCTCTGGGGCCAACGTCCTGACTTTC.

A few counts support this clonotype. The chain carries TRBV7-9 and TRBJ1-1, with TRBD1 matching 10 bases. The J segment lost 5 bases and the V segment lost 5 bases, leaving 8 bases of the junction unmatched. This CDR3 has 15 residues. The V gene's germline CDR1 is SEHNR and CDR2 FQNEAQ (reference sequence). CDR3 sequence (DNA): TGTGCCAGCAGCAGATTCCGGGACAGGGGTACTGAAGCTTTCTTT. It translates to CASSRFRDRGTEAFF.

The V gene is TRBV2, the J gene TRBJ2-7; 8 bases line up with TRBD2. Looked up from germline, CDR1 is SNHLY and CDR2 is FYNNEI. The CDR3 is 16 residues long. Trimming removed 8 bases from V and 4 bases from J; junction bases left unmatched: 16. CDR3: CASLGGRGLVGYEQYF. CDR3 in DNA: TGTGCCAGCTTGGGTGGCAGGGGACTAGTAGGATACGAGCAGTACTTC.

The gene calls are TRBV10-3 and TRBJ2-5; D is undetermined. The CDR3 runs to 14 residues. Trimming stripped 0 bases from V and 0 bases from J, with 5 bases between. CDR1 is ENHRY, CDR2 SYGVKD, per germline. CDR3 sequence reads: CAISESMNQETQYF. The CDR3 coding sequence is TGTGCCATCAGTGAGTCGATGAACCAAGAGACCCAGTACTTC.

The rearrangement uses TRBV10-3 and TRBJ2-7, with D possibly called TRBD1 or TRBD2 (5 bases each). The CDR3 spans 14 residues. CDR1 is ENHRY, CDR2 SYGVKD, per germline. V lost 6 bases, J lost 2 bases, and 14 bases lay in between. As DNA, the CDR3 is TGTGCCATCAGGACTGGGACCACCACCTACGAGCAGTACTTC. Its protein product is CAIRTGTTTYEQYF.

V gene TRBV4-3 combines with J gene TRBJ1-4; the D is unclear. CDR3 size: 15 residues. V shed 5 bases and J shed 0 bases, with 10 bases lying between them. Per germline, CDR1 LGHNA and CDR2 YSLEER. The chain's CDR3 is CASSNAYATNEKLFF. The CDR3 coding sequence is TGCGCCAGCAGCAATGCGTATGCAACTAATGAAAAACTGTTTTTT.

This clonotype was observed a handful of times. The chain joins TRBV20-1 to TRBJ2-5, with TRBD1 identical over 12 bases. The CDR3 sequence is 15 residues long. With 6 bases clipped from V and 5 bases from J, the junction kept 10 bases outside the gene matches. CDR1 is DFQATT and CDR2 is SNEGSKA in the germline V gene (reference sequence). The CDR3 is CSATSGTGGRETQYF. CDR3 DNA sequence: TGCAGTGCCACTTCGGGGACAGGGGGCCGGGAGACCCAGTACTTC.

This clonotype was counted a few times. The J gene is TRBJ1-4, the V gene TRBV4-3, with a weak D call TRBD1 (5 bases). Trimming cost V 3 bases and J 4 bases, with 21 bases left between them. There are 18 residues in the CDR3. Germline V lookup: CDR1 LGHNA, CDR2 YSLEER. The CDR3 loop reads CASSQGVVVGGSNEKLFF. The CDR3, as DNA: TGCGCCAGCAGCCAGGGAGTTGTCGTTGGGGGTAGTAATGAAAAACTGTTTTTT.

J is TRBJ2-2 and V is TRBV6-5, with D tentatively TRBD2 (6 bases). The CDR3 spans 15 residues. CDR1 is MNHEY and CDR2 is SVGAGI in the germline V gene. Trimming stripped 4 bases from V and 7 bases from J, with 16 bases between. The CDR3 loop reads CASSFGGNGFGELFF. The CDR3 DNA reads as TGTGCCAGCAGTTTCGGCGGGAACGGTTTCGGGGAGCTGTTTTTT.

This chain uses TRBV25-1 with TRBJ2-4; D is possibly TRBD1 or TRBD2 (6 bases each). The CDR3 is made up of 12 amino acids. Germline values: CDR1 MGHDK, CDR2 SYGVNS. Trimming shortened V by 10 bases and J by 5 bases, and 12 bases separated the two germline ends. The DNA for the CDR3 is TGTGCCACCTCGGAGGGGGAAAACATTCAGTACTTC. This translates into CATSEGENIQYF.